Shown below are 6 T cell receptor beta chains from a single sample sequenced in a study of T cell responses to AZD1222 COVID-19 vaccine. Measured with immunoSEQ multiplex PCR; TCRdb has only the in-frame clones, and not every one. The data show roughly 100,000 clones, about 90% seen once. The sequences come from peripheral blood, collected on day 0 of AZD1222 vaccination. The receptor source for this set is an adult in good health.

The gene calls are TRBV6-5 and TRBJ1-4, with D tentatively TRBD1 (5 bases). Between the trimmed V and J ends, which lost 8 bases and 2 bases, there was a span of 12 bases. The CDR3 totals 14 residues. Germline CDR1 reads MNHEY; CDR2 reads SVGAGI. In DNA form, the CDR3 reads TGTGCCAGCCGCCTTCGGGGGACTAATGAAAAACTGTTTTTT. The encoded protein is CASRLRGTNEKLFF.

The chain uses TRBV12-5 and TRBJ2-6; weak D call: TRBD1 (6 bases). The ends were cut back, 6 bases at V and 2 bases at J, with 11 bases in the middle. The CDR3 consists of 15 residues. Germline CDR1 reads LGHNT; CDR2 reads FRNRAP. The CDR3: CASGRQETGANVLTF. CDR3 DNA: TGTGCTAGTGGCCGACAGGAAACTGGGGCCAACGTCCTGACTTTC.

The chain combines TRBV9 with TRBJ1-5; D is unclear. The CDR3 covers 13 residues. Per the germline V gene, CDR1 is SGDLS and CDR2 is YYNGEE. V was trimmed by 0 bases and J by 4 bases, leaving 5 bases between them. CDR3 protein: CASSVAENQPQHF. In nucleotides, the CDR3 is TGTGCCAGCAGCGTAGCCGAAAATCAGCCCCAGCATTTT. Looking up the rest from reference TRBV9 and TRBJ1-5 gives the full variable domain: DSGVTQTPKHLITATGQRVTLRCSPRSGDLSVYWYQQSLDQGLQFLIQYYNGEERAKGNILERFSAQQFPDLHSELNLSSLELGDSALYFCASSVAENQPQHFGDGTRLSIL.

The chain carries TRBV4-1 and TRBJ2-7, with 9 nucleotides matching TRBD2. The J segment lost 2 bases and the V segment lost 2 bases, leaving 16 bases of the junction unmatched. Per germline, CDR1 MGHRA and CDR2 YSYEKL. The CDR3 covers 19 residues. This CDR3 is CASSQNRLGGGAFPYEQYF. CDR3 coding DNA: TGCGCCAGCAGCCAAAACCGACTGGGCGGGGGGGCTTTCCCCTACGAGCAGTACTTC.

The J gene is TRBJ2-1, the V gene TRBV6-6; 7 positions match TRBD2. There are 15 residues in the CDR3. V dropped 7 bases and J dropped 8; count of bases not matched to a gene: 14. Looked up from germline, CDR1 is MNHNY and CDR2 is SVGAGI (reference sequence). CDR3 bases: TGTGCCAGCACCCCGTCGGGACTACGGCGAGATGAGCAGTTCTTC. It translates to CASTPSGLRRDEQFF.

This chain links TRBV7-9 with TRBJ1-6; D not resolved. The CDR3 is 14 residues long. Trimming took off 5 bases at V and 6 bases at J, with 11 bases between the two ends. Germline V lookup: CDR1 SEHNR, CDR2 FQNEAQ (reference sequence). The CDR3 here is CASSRDSSNSPLHF. DNA of the CDR3: TGTGCCAGCAGCCGGGATTCCAGTAATTCACCCCTCCACTTT.